The next 15 T cell receptor beta chains were all read from a single sample in a study of PD-1 and CTLA-4 blockade in melanoma. Measured with immunoSEQ multiplex PCR; TCRdb has only the in-frame clones, and not every one. The sample shows 25,000 to 35,000 clones, more than 85% of them seen only once. The source material was CD8+ T cells from peripheral blood, sampled from a patient given anti-PD-1 treatment. The receptors were sampled from a human donor with melanoma.

The sample holds one count of this clone. V gene TRBV28 combines with J gene TRBJ1-6; D might be TRBD1 (5 bases). This CDR3 region has 13 residues. V was cut by 3 bases and J by 10 bases, with 10 bases left in between. CDR1 MDHEN and CDR2 SYDVKM come from the germline V gene. CDR3: CASSFRTNSPLHF. The DNA of the CDR3 is TGTGCCAGCAGTTTCCGGACAAACTCACCCCTCCACTTT.

The chain recombines TRBV10-2 with TRBJ1-1; tentatively, D is TRBD1 (6 bases). The CDR3 runs to 15 residues. V lost 2 bases to trimming and J lost 2 bases, with 12 bases between them. The V gene's germline CDR1 is WSHSY and CDR2 SAAADI. This chain's CDR3 is CASSEAQGANTEAFF. The CDR3 coding sequence is TGCGCCAGCAGTGAGGCACAGGGAGCTAACACTGAAGCTTTCTTT.

CDR3 nucleotides: TGTGCCAGCAGTGAAGGGGGGTCTGGGGAACTGTTTTTT. This sequence encodes CASSEGGSGELFF. V gene TRBV25-1 combines with J gene TRBJ1-4; tentatively, D is TRBD1 (5 bases). CDR3 size: 13 residues. Trimming stripped 2 bases from V and 12 bases from J, with 13 bases between. Germline V gene sequence: CDR1 MGHDK, CDR2 SYGVNS.

In regard to this clone: Distinct nucleotide sequences in the sample also encode this CDR3. The chain couples TRBV5-1 to TRBJ2-5; D not certain. This CDR3 region has 13 residues. CDR1 and CDR2 (germline): SGHRS, YFSETQ. The V and J ends lost 4 bases and 3 bases respectively, with 10 bases between them. DNA for the CDR3: TGCGCCAGCAGCCCCACAGAGGAAGAGACCCAGTACTTC. Translated, it gives CASSPTEEETQYF.

The V gene is TRBV28, the J gene TRBJ2-7; TRBD2 matches at 9 bases. This CDR3 comprises 17 residues. Per germline, CDR1 MDHEN and CDR2 SYDVKM. V gave up 2 bases and J gave up 3 bases; unmatched junction bases: 11. The CDR3 reads CASSLEAGGPGNYEQYF. CDR3 nucleotide sequence: TGTGCCAGCAGTTTAGAGGCGGGAGGGCCTGGAAACTACGAGCAGTACTTC.

The genes are TRBV29-1 and TRBJ2-2, with 10 bases fitting TRBD1. The germline CDR1 and CDR2 sequences are SQVTM and ANQGSEA. This CDR3 has 14 residues. The J segment lost 5 bases and the V segment lost 3 bases, leaving 3 bases of the junction unmatched. This chain's CDR3 is CSVESGQGTGELFF. In nucleotides, the CDR3 is TGCAGCGTTGAGTCGGGACAGGGGACCGGGGAGCTGTTTTTT.

J is TRBJ2-7 and V is TRBV24-1; 8 bases agree with TRBD1. Germline CDR1 KGHDR, CDR2 SFDVKD. The CDR3 has 16 residues. Trimming took 1 base from V and 2 from J; bases not matched to a gene: 6. The CDR3 sequence: CATSDFGQGGTYEQYF. CDR3 bases: TGTGCCACCAGTGATTTCGGACAGGGTGGGACCTACGAGCAGTACTTC.

The chain uses TRBV11-1 and TRBJ2-7, with 9 bases identical to TRBD1. This CDR3 region has 14 residues. J gave up 4 bases and V 4 bases, and 5 bases lay outside the gene matches. Germline CDR1 and CDR2: SGHAT and FQDESV (reference sequence). The CDR3 loop is CASSSETGGYEQYF. CDR3 DNA: TGTGCCAGCAGCTCTGAGACAGGGGGTTACGAGCAGTACTTC.

This rearrangement joins TRBV9 to TRBJ2-1, with 14 bases lining up with TRBD2. Germline V gives CDR1 SGDLS, CDR2 YYNGEE. This CDR3 region has 15 residues. J lost 6 bases, V lost 4 bases, and 3 bases had no gene match. This chain's CDR3 is CASSLGTSGSNEQFF. In nucleotides, the CDR3 is TGTGCCAGCAGCCTAGGGACTAGCGGGAGCAATGAGCAGTTCTTC.

V gene TRBV28 combines with J gene TRBJ2-7, with 12 bases fitting TRBD2. Germline lookup yields CDR1 MDHEN and CDR2 SYDVKM. The CDR3 is 14 residues long. V shed 3 bases, J shed 7 bases, and the junction held 4 bases outside the gene matches. CDR3 in DNA: TGTGCCAGCAGTTTCGCTAGCGGGAGGGGAGAGCAGTACTTC. It yields the protein CASSFASGRGEQYF.

J is TRBJ2-5 and V is TRBV18; D gene unclear. This CDR3 comprises 10 residues. The V end was cut by 6 bases, the J end by 5 bases, with 4 bases between. Per the germline V gene, CDR1 is KGHSH and CDR2 is LQKENI. The CDR3 region has the DNA TGTGCCAGCTCGGGGGAGACCCAGTACTTC. Protein product: CASSGETQYF.

The CDR3 DNA reads TGTGCCAGCAGCCCCGGGACGGGGGGGACAGATACGCAGTATTTT. Translated: CASSPGTGGTDTQYF. This chain links TRBV7-6 with TRBJ2-3; 8 nucleotides match TRBD2. The CDR3 runs to 15 residues. CDR1 is SGHVS and CDR2 is FNYEAQ in the germline V gene. The V gene end was trimmed by 5 bases and the J gene end by 3 bases; junction bases not matched to a gene: 7.

The chain carries TRBV4-1 and TRBJ2-1; 14 nucleotides agree with TRBD2. From germline, CDR1 is MGHRA and CDR2 YSYEKL. The CDR3 has 16 residues. V dropped 4 bases and J dropped 7; count of bases not matched to a gene: 6. This chain's CDR3 is CASSLGTSGRDNEQFF. Here the CDR3 DNA reads TGCGCCAGCAGCCTTGGGACTAGCGGGAGAGATAATGAGCAGTTCTTC.

The J gene is TRBJ2-7, the V gene TRBV6-5, with TRBD1 as a possible D gene (5 bases). Germline CDR1 reads MNHEY; CDR2 reads SVGAGI. The CDR3 runs 14 residues. The ends were cut back, 6 bases at V and 2 bases at J, with 14 bases in the middle. CDR3 in DNA: TGTGCCAGCAGCCCACAGGAGCTTACCTACGAGCAGTACTTC. It is translated as CASSPQELTYEQYF.

Only one count was recorded for this clone. The V gene is TRBV19, the J gene TRBJ1-5; no clear D. Between the trimmed V and J ends, which lost 3 bases and 5 bases, there was a span of 8 bases. CDR3 length: 13 amino acids. Germline V gene lookup returns CDR1 LNHDA and CDR2 SQIVND (reference sequence). The DNA of the CDR3 is TGTGCCAGTAGTATTGTTCGAGATCAGCCCCAGCATTTT. It yields the protein CASSIVRDQPQHF.